Sequencing of this TCR beta chain was carried out in a study of PD-L1 blockade in urothelial cancer. The protocol was immunoSEQ multiplex PCR, while the TCRdb copy is restricted to in-frame clones and leaves out a portion. This sample has some 110,000 clones, with approximately 90% found just once. Sample time point: peripheral blood 6 weeks after treatment start. Locally advanced or metastatic urothelial carcinoma was present in patients. Anywhere from 1 to 8 samples came from each patient, spanning pretreatment and on-treatment. Unmatched junction bases numbered 12, after V lost 7 bases and J lost 15 bases. CDR1 MNHNY and CDR2 SVGAGI come from the germline V gene (reference sequence). CDR3 size: 13 residues. General study findings and limits: Pretreatment peripheral blood TCR clonality that fell below the median predicted better survival among the patients studied.

Of note for this clone: Its antigen remains unknown.

The receptor's source is a man in his 60s with urothelial cancer. The chain couples TRBV6-6 to TRBJ2-1; 10 bases match TRBD2. The sample was PBMCs, taken around atezolizumab (anti-PD-L1) treatment. CDR3 nucleotides: TGTGCCAGCATGGGGGTAGCGGGAGGATTCGTGTTCTTC. The encoded protein is CASMGVAGGFVFF.